The next 30 T cell receptor beta chains were all read from a single sample in a study of blood T cell repertoires in COVID-19. Assay used: immunoSEQ multiplex PCR; TCRdb lists only in-frame clones, some missing. Of roughly 150,000 clones detected, around nine tenths appear once; the ten largest clones hold around a tenth. Sequencing input: peripheral blood. The receptors were gathered from an older woman with COVID-19, enrolled during active disease.

V usage is TRBV2 and J usage is TRBJ1-6, with 8 bases aligning to TRBD1. The CDR3 extends over 14 amino acids. From germline, CDR1 is SNHLY and CDR2 FYNNEI. The V and J ends lost 7 bases and 15 bases, in that order; junction bases with no gene match: 14. In nucleotides, the CDR3 is TGTGCCAGCAATGCCTTTCGACAGGGGACGGTCCTCCACTTT. Encoded protein: CASNAFRQGTVLHF.

This sequence joins TRBV5-1 and TRBJ2-5; a possible D gene is TRBD1 (5 bases). The germline V gene encodes CDR1 SGHRS and CDR2 YFSETQ. The CDR3 is made up of 15 amino acids. V lost 2 bases, J lost 0 bases, and 11 bases lay in between. The CDR3 coding sequence is TGCGCCAGCAGCTTCTGGGCAGGGCACCAAGAGACCCAGTACTTC. Translating gives CASSFWAGHQETQYF.

V gene TRBV18 combines with J gene TRBJ1-2, with a tentative D call TRBD1 (6 bases). The CDR3 length is 15 residues. V was trimmed by 0 bases and J by 1 base, leaving 9 bases between them. CDR1 and CDR2 (germline): KGHSH, LQKENI. This CDR3 is CASSPPGAVNYGYTF. CDR3 nucleotides: TGTGCCAGCTCACCACCGGGGGCAGTTAACTATGGCTACACCTTC.

V usage is TRBV5-1 and J usage is TRBJ2-7, with TRBD1 as a possible D gene (6 bases). V was shortened by 0 bases and J by 7 bases, with 8 bases between the two germline ends. This CDR3 has 12 amino acids. The V gene's germline CDR1 is SGHRS and CDR2 YFSETQ. CDR3: CASSLGTGEQYF. The CDR3 DNA sequence: TGCGCCAGCAGCTTGGGTACAGGGGAGCAGTACTTC. Complete variable domain (other parts from reference TRBV5-1 and TRBJ2-7): KAGVTQTPRYLIKTRGQQVTLSCSPISGHRSVSWYQQTPGQGLQFLFEYFSETQRNKGNFPGRFSGRQFSNSRSEMNVSTLELGDSALYLCASSLGTGEQYFGPGTRLTVT.

This clone has just a few counts. V usage is TRBV30 and J usage is TRBJ1-1; D remains ambiguous. The CDR3 extends over 13 amino acids. Looked up from germline, CDR1 is GTSNPN and CDR2 is SVGIG (reference sequence). The ends were cut back, 1 base at V and 0 bases at J, with 6 bases in the middle. CDR3 nucleotides: TGTGCCTGGAGTGAATCTCTGAACACTGAAGCTTTCTTT. Its protein is CAWSESLNTEAFF.

The V call is TRBV5-1, the J call TRBJ1-1, with 8 bases identical to TRBD1. This CDR3 comprises 14 residues. V lost 5 bases to trimming and J lost 4 bases; unmatched junction nucleotides: 7. In germline, CDR1 is SGHRS, CDR2 YFSETQ. The CDR3 nucleotides are TGCGCCAGCAGGACAGGGGAGGGTTTCACTGAAGCTTTCTTT. Translated, it gives CASRTGEGFTEAFF.

This clone appeared a few times. The chain couples TRBV14 to TRBJ1-3; unclear D gene. The CDR3 totals 17 residues. The V gene's germline CDR1 is SGHDN and CDR2 FVKESK. The V end lost 1 base, the J end lost 0 bases, and 13 bases lay between the germline ends. CDR3 loop: CASSQVRGRSSGNTIYF. The CDR3 DNA is TGTGCCAGCAGCCAAGTGCGGGGTAGGAGCTCTGGAAACACCATATATTTT.

This clone was counted once. This chain links TRBV5-5 with TRBJ1-2; tentative D call: TRBD1 (5 bases). Germline V gene lookup returns CDR1 SGHKS and CDR2 YYEKEE (reference sequence). The CDR3 spans 16 residues. V lost 1 base to trimming and J lost 2 bases, with 15 bases between them. The DNA of the CDR3 is TGTGCCAGCAGCTTGCTGCGCGGGGCCCCAAACTATGGCTACACCTTC. Translated, it gives CASSLLRGAPNYGYTF.

For this clone: This sample includes further DNA sequences coding for the same CDR3. This rearrangement joins TRBV5-6 to TRBJ1-4; weak D call: TRBD1 (5 bases). This CDR3 is 14 amino acids long. CDR1 is SGHDT, CDR2 YYEEEE, per germline. Trimming removed 0 bases from V and 4 bases from J, with 7 bases in between. The CDR3 is CASSLGRGNEKLFF. For the CDR3, the DNA is TGTGCCAGCAGCTTGGGGAGGGGTAATGAAAAACTGTTTTTT.

This rearrangement joins TRBV12-3 or TRBV12-4 to TRBJ1-6, with unresolved D. V was clipped by 3 bases and J by 10 bases, with 10 bases between them. There are 13 residues in the CDR3. CDR3 protein: CASSFGVVSPLHF. The DNA for the CDR3 is TGTGCCAGCAGTTTCGGGGTAGTCTCACCCCTCCACTTT.

V and J are TRBV4-2 and TRBJ2-1; the match to TRBD2 covers 8 bases. CDR1 and CDR2 (germline): LGHNA, YNFKEQ. This CDR3 has 15 amino acids. The junction had 6 bases not matched to a gene; V was cut back by 1 base and J by 7 bases. CDR3 DNA: TGTGCCAGCAGCCAAGGGGCGGGGGGAGGTAATGAGCAGTTCTTC. Amino acid sequence: CASSQGAGGGNEQFF.

This clone was seen a single time. One end of the junction fails to match germline, which may point to a read error. The chain couples TRBV7-2 to TRBJ1-3, with 8 nucleotides matching TRBD1. Germline-derived CDR1 and CDR2 are SGHTA and FQGNSA. This CDR3 has 15 amino acids. The CDR3 loop is CASSWKTGDGDTIYF. Here the CDR3 DNA reads TGTGCCAGCAGCTGGAAGACAGGGGATGGAGACACCATATATTTT.

The CDR3 DNA follows: TGTGCCAGCAAGCAGTTCGGACAGGTTGAAGCTTTCTTT. The encoded protein is CASKQFGQVEAFF. The chain couples TRBV27 to TRBJ1-1; TRBD1 matches at 7 bases. Looked up from germline, CDR1 is MNHEY and CDR2 is SMNVEV (reference sequence). This CDR3 is built from 13 residues. Trimming cost V 7 bases and J 7 bases; bases outside gene matches: 9.

The chain links TRBV5-1 to TRBJ1-1, with D unresolved. V was shortened by 2 bases and J by 3 bases, with 8 bases between the two germline ends. The CDR3 extends over 13 amino acids. CDR1 SGHRS and CDR2 YFSETQ come from the germline V gene. This CDR3 reads CASSLRVDTEAFF. Written as DNA, the CDR3 is TGCGCCAGCAGCTTACGGGTGGACACTGAAGCTTTCTTT.

This clone was observed a handful of times. V is TRBV4-1 and J is TRBJ2-7, with D possibly matching TRBD1 (6 bases). V was pared by 2 bases and J by 6 bases, with 11 bases between. CDR3 length equals 13 residues. The V gene's germline CDR1 is MGHRA and CDR2 YSYEKL. CDR3 sequence reads: CASSQTGIGEQYF. CDR3 sequence (DNA): TGCGCCAGCAGCCAAACAGGGATAGGCGAGCAGTACTTC.

V gene TRBV3-1 (or the pseudogene TRBV3-2) combines with J gene TRBJ2-7, with TRBD1 matching over 11 bases. The V gene's germline CDR1 is LGHDT and CDR2 YNNKEL (reference sequence). V gave up 8 bases and J gave up 5 bases; unmatched junction bases: 2. This CDR3 has 12 residues. The DNA for the CDR3 is TGTGCCAGCCGGGGACAGGGGGACGAGCAGTACTTC. This encodes CASRGQGDEQYF.

The CDR3 nucleotides read TGCGCCAGCAGGCCGGGGGGGGCAGCGGATACGCAGTATTTT. This encodes CASRPGGAADTQYF. J is TRBJ2-3 and V is TRBV5-1; 8 nucleotides agree with TRBD2. J was trimmed by 6 bases and V by 5 bases; bases with no gene match: 8. Germline V gene data show CDR1 as SGHRS and CDR2 as YFSETQ. The CDR3 totals 14 residues.

This clone came up a few times. The J gene is TRBJ1-1, the V gene TRBV18, with TRBD1 as a possible D gene (5 bases). Germline V gene data show CDR1 as KGHSH and CDR2 as LQKENI. The CDR3 has 16 amino acids. V lost 3 bases and J lost 0, with 14 bases in between. The CDR3 nucleotides are TGTGCCAGCTCACCTTTGACAGTAGGTATGAACACTGAAGCTTTCTTT. Translated: CASSPLTVGMNTEAFF. Looking up the rest from reference TRBV18 and TRBJ1-1 gives the full variable domain: NAGVMQNPRHLVRRRGQEARLRCSPMKGHSHVYWYRQLPEEGLKFMVYLQKENIIDESGMPKERFSAEFPKEGPSILRIQQVVRGDSAAYFCASSPLTVGMNTEAFFGQGTRLTVV.

The V call is TRBV6-2 or TRBV6-3, the J call TRBJ1-5; possibly TRBD1 for D (6 bases). CDR3 length: 16 residues. Germline-derived CDR1 and CDR2 are MNHEY and SVGEGT. V lost 5 bases and J 1 base, leaving 15 bases between the germline ends. The CDR3 region is CASSLPTGLSNQPQHF. The DNA of the CDR3 is TGTGCCAGCAGTCTCCCGACAGGCCTAAGCAATCAGCCCCAGCATTTT.

The V and J genes are TRBV9 and TRBJ1-1; tentatively, D is TRBD1 (6 bases). Germline values: CDR1 SGDLS, CDR2 YYNGEE. V was trimmed by 2 bases and J by 2 bases, leaving 13 bases between them. The CDR3 runs to 15 residues. Here the CDR3 reads CASSVSGQFNTEAFF. The CDR3 DNA reads as TGTGCCAGCAGCGTGAGTGGACAGTTTAACACTGAAGCTTTCTTT.

The chain couples TRBV29-1 to TRBJ2-2, with a possible D match to TRBD2 (6 bases). V lost 6 bases and J lost 4, with 15 bases in between. Per germline, CDR1 SQVTM and CDR2 ANQGSEA. The CDR3 runs to 14 residues. The CDR3 is CSVSRDWSTGELFF. DNA for the CDR3: TGCAGCGTCTCCCGGGACTGGAGCACCGGGGAGCTGTTTTTT.

In DNA, the CDR3 is TGTGCCAGCAGCAAAGCAGCAGGGGGCGAGGGAAACACCATATATTTT. It specifies CASSKAAGGEGNTIYF. The chain is built from TRBV21-1 and TRBJ1-3; TRBD1 is taken as the D call from the table, unchecked against the DNA. TRBV21-1 counts as a pseudogene. The CDR3 has 16 amino acids.

The chain is built from TRBV15 and TRBJ2-1, with 8 bases aligning to TRBD1. CDR1 is LNHNV and CDR2 is YYDKDF in the germline V gene (reference sequence). Germline trimming cut 4 bases from V and 5 bases from J; bases unmatched to any gene: 7. CDR3 length: 15 residues. The CDR3 is CATSIGQGWDNEQFF. DNA for the CDR3: TGTGCCACCAGCATAGGACAGGGTTGGGACAATGAGCAGTTCTTC.

The chain has TRBV18 and TRBJ2-1, with a tentative D call TRBD2 (5 bases). The CDR3 consists of 16 residues. Trimming stripped 4 bases from V and 3 bases from J, with 16 bases between. The germline V gene has CDR1 KGHSH and CDR2 LQKENI. The CDR3 DNA reads TGTGCCAGCTCACGGGGAGATCAGAACTTCTACAATGAGCAGTTCTTC. Its translation: CASSRGDQNFYNEQFF.

The rearrangement uses TRBV18 and TRBJ1-3, with TRBD1 as a possible D gene (6 bases). Between the trimmed V and J ends, which lost 2 bases and 0 bases, there was a span of 11 bases. This CDR3 comprises 16 residues. CDR1 is KGHSH and CDR2 is LQKENI in the germline V gene. CDR3 sequence (DNA): TGTGCCAGCTCACCAGCGGGGGCCGCCTCTGGAAACACCATATATTTT. The encoded protein is CASSPAGAASGNTIYF. Looking up the rest from reference TRBV18 and TRBJ1-3 gives the full variable domain: NAGVMQNPRHLVRRRGQEARLRCSPMKGHSHVYWYRQLPEEGLKFMVYLQKENIIDESGMPKERFSAEFPKEGPSILRIQQVVRGDSAAYFCASSPAGAASGNTIYFGEGSWLTVV.

This clone came up a few times. The chain uses TRBV18 and TRBJ1-1, with a weak D call TRBD1 (6 bases). The length of the CDR3 is 14 residues. Trimming removed 3 bases at V and 5 bases at J, with 13 bases between. Per germline, CDR1 KGHSH and CDR2 LQKENI. Written as DNA, the CDR3 is TGTGCCAGCTCACCCGAACAGGGTTTTACTGAAGCTTTCTTT. Translated: CASSPEQGFTEAFF. Based on the CDR3 plus reference TRBV18 and TRBJ1-1, the full variable domain is NAGVMQNPRHLVRRRGQEARLRCSPMKGHSHVYWYRQLPEEGLKFMVYLQKENIIDESGMPKERFSAEFPKEGPSILRIQQVVRGDSAAYFCASSPEQGFTEAFFGQGTRLTVV.

The rearrangement uses TRBV3-1 (or the pseudogene TRBV3-2) and TRBJ1-2; 8 positions match TRBD1. CDR1 is LGHDT, CDR2 YNNKEL, per germline (reference sequence). The CDR3 is 14 residues long. The junction had 9 bases not matched to a gene; V was cut back by 3 bases and J by 9 bases. CDR3 sequence (DNA): TGTGCCAGCAGCCAGGCGACAGGGGCCGTGAGCTACACCTTC. Encoded protein: CASSQATGAVSYTF.

The chain recombines TRBV20-1 with TRBJ1-1; no definite D call. Germline assignment: CDR1 DFQATT and CDR2 SNEGSKA (reference sequence). Trimming left V 4 bases short and J 4 bases short, with 7 bases between. This CDR3 comprises 11 residues. CDR3 sequence reads: CSATGGTEAFF. CDR3 bases: TGCAGTGCTACCGGAGGCACTGAAGCTTTCTTT.

The chain recombines TRBV28 with TRBJ1-6, with D possibly matching TRBD1 (6 bases). The V and J ends lost 2 bases and 13 bases respectively, with 18 bases between them. Germline CDR1 MDHEN, CDR2 SYDVKM. CDR3 size: 15 residues. CDR3 DNA: TGTGCCAGCAGTTTAAGGTCGTTGGGGGCTTCGCCCCTCCACTTT. This translates into CASSLRSLGASPLHF.

V and J are TRBV25-1 and TRBJ1-5; D ambiguous. The CDR3 extends over 13 amino acids. V was clipped by 3 bases and J by 3 bases, with 6 bases between them. CDR1 is MGHDK, CDR2 SYGVNS, per germline. CDR3 region: CASSERVNQPQHF. DNA for the CDR3: TGTGCCAGCAGTGAGAGGGTCAATCAGCCCCAGCATTTT.